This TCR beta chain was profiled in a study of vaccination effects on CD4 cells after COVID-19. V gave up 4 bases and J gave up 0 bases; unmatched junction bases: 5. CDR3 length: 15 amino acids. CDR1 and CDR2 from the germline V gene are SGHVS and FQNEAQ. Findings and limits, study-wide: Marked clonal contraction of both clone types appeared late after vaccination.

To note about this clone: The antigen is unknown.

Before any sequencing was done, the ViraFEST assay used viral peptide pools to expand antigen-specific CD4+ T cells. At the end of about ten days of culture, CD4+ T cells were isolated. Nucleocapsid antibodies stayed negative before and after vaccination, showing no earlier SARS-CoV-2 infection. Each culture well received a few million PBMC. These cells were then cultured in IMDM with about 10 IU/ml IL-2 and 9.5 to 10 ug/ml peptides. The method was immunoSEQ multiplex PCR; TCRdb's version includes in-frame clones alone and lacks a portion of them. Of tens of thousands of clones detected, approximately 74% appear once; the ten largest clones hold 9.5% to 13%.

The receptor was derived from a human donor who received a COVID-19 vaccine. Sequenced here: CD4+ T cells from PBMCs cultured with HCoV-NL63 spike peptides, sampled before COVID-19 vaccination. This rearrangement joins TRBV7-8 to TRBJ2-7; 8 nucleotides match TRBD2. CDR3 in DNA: TGTGCCAGCAGCTCCCGGGAGGGCAACTCCTACGAGCAGTACTTC. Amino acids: CASSSREGNSYEQYF.